This entry concerns a single TCR beta chain. Its antigen remains unidentified. Germline assignment: CDR1 MNHEY and CDR2 SVGAGI. The V and J ends lost 6 bases and 0 bases respectively, with 12 bases between them. CDR3 length: 14 residues. These data belong to a study of vaccination effects on CD4 cells after COVID-19. The method was immunoSEQ multiplex PCR; TCRdb's version includes in-frame clones alone and lacks a portion of them. The sample records about 45,000 clones, around 72% being singletons. Antigen-specific CD4+ T cells expanded by the ViraFEST assay with viral peptide pools were then sequenced. Between days 10 and 11 of culture, CD4+ T cells were separated out. This individual tested PCR-positive for SARS-CoV-2 infection between March and December 2020. Culturing of about 2 million PBMC per well took place with about 9.4 IU/ml IL-2 and 10 ug/ml peptides. A half-volume exchange with IL-2 medium occurred on days 3 and 7.

Findings and caveats of the study: Convalescent post-vaccine spike-reactive clones were mostly newly vaccine-induced. Marked clonal contraction of infection- and vaccine-induced clones was seen late after vaccination.

This specimen was CD4+ T cells from PBMCs cultured with a peptide pool, taken before COVID-19 vaccination. J is TRBJ2-7 and V is TRBV6-5, with D unclear. The TCR comes from a human donor who had a prior SARS-CoV-2 infection. The CDR3 sequence: CASRVKPRSYEQYF. The CDR3 coding sequence is TGTGCCAGCAGGGTAAAACCTCGCTCCTACGAGCAGTACTTC.